The 8 T cell receptor beta chains presented below share a single source sample, sequenced in a study of Graves' ophthalmopathy and Graves' hyperthyroidism. The study amplified TCR beta CDR3 regions using RNA transcripts. The first round was an RT-PCR with HTBI primers, and the second round was a multiplex PCR. TCRdb redid the calling of the multiplex PCR reads with MiXCR, one entry per CDR3 protein. The profile shows 230,000 or so distinct CDR3 sequences, around 50% of them singletons. The specimen was peripheral blood. These receptors all stem from an adult man with Graves' ophthalmopathy.

The V call is TRBV10-2, the J call TRBJ1-2; maybe TRBD1 (6 bases). CDR3 length equals 14 residues. V was pared by 0 bases and J by 4 bases, with 9 bases between. Germline V gene lookup returns CDR1 WSHSY and CDR2 SAAADI. The CDR3 here is CASSESGHLYGYTF. The DNA of the CDR3 is TGCGCCAGCAGTGAGTCGGGACACCTCTATGGCTACACCTTC.

This rearrangement joins TRBV29-1 to TRBJ1-2; 11 bases are a match to TRBD1. V was pared by 1 base and J by 7 bases, with 5 bases of the junction left unmatched. Germline loops: CDR1 SQVTM, CDR2 ANQGSEA. The CDR3 sequence is 14 residues long. The CDR3 coding sequence is TGCAGCGTTGAAGGGGGACAGGGGGGAAGTGGCTACACCTTC. It encodes CSVEGGQGGSGYTF.

The rearrangement links TRBV30 to TRBJ1-1; TRBD1 matches 8 bases. The CDR3 is 13 residues long. Trimming at V came to 3 bases and at J to 4 bases, leaving 4 bases not matched to a gene. Germline loops: CDR1 GTSNPN, CDR2 SVGIG (reference sequence). The CDR3 bases are TGTGCCTGGAGCGCTGGACAGGGCACTGAAGCTTTCTTT. Protein sequence: CAWSAGQGTEAFF.

The table lists this clonotype with a few counts. The rearrangement uses TRBV12-3 or TRBV12-4 and TRBJ2-5; 15 nucleotides agree with TRBD2. This CDR3 comprises 17 residues. J gave up 2 bases and V 5 bases, and 6 bases lay outside the gene matches. CDR3 DNA: TGTGCCAGCAGTCACGGGACTAGCGGGGGGTCTCAAGAGACCCAGTACTTC. Protein sequence: CASSHGTSGGSQETQYF.

About this clonotype itself: One base away lies a much larger clone, so this may be a sequencing read error. V usage is TRBV20-1 and J usage is TRBJ1-5; TRBD1 is a possible D gene (5 bases). The CDR3 extends over 14 amino acids. Germline V CDR1 and CDR2: DFQATT, SNEGSKA (reference sequence). The CDR3: CSAGRPEGKGPQQF. The CDR3 region has the DNA TGCAGTGCTGGAAGGCCGGAGGGGAAAGGGCCCCAGCAGTTT.

The chain carries TRBV29-1 and TRBJ2-7; 10 nucleotides align to TRBD1. CDR3 length equals 14 residues. The germline CDR1 and CDR2 sequences are SQVTM and ANQGSEA. V trimming: 0 bases; J trimming: 6 bases; junction bases outside the gene matches: 5. The CDR3: CSVEDGTGVGEQYF. The CDR3 coding sequence is TGCAGCGTTGAAGATGGGACAGGGGTTGGCGAGCAGTACTTC.

This sequence joins TRBV5-1 and TRBJ1-4; TRBD1 aligns across 9 bases. The CDR3 extends over 15 amino acids. Trimming at V came to 4 bases and at J to 5 bases, leaving 6 bases not matched to a gene. The germline CDR1 and CDR2 sequences are SGHRS and YFSETQ. Here the CDR3 DNA reads TGCGCCAGCAGCCCCGAGGGACAGGGAAATGAAAAACTGTTTTTT. This sequence encodes CASSPEGQGNEKLFF.

The chain uses TRBV7-9 and TRBJ1-1; D perhaps matches TRBD1 (6 bases). This CDR3 is built from 15 residues. Per the germline V gene, CDR1 is SEHNR and CDR2 is FQNEAQ (reference sequence). The ends were cut back, 5 bases at V and 3 bases at J, with 16 bases in the middle. CDR3 bases: TGTGCCAGCAGCCCCGGGGGGGCGGGGGACACTGAAGCTTTCTTT. Amino acid sequence: CASSPGGAGDTEAFF.